This T cell receptor (beta chain) was observed in a study of spatial heterogeneity in lung cancer. The time point is: sample taken at primary tumor resection. The table lists this clonotype with many counts. The CDR3 loop spans 12 amino acids. Germline V gives CDR1 KGHDR, CDR2 SFDVKD. Trimming cost V 6 bases and J 11 bases, with 15 bases left between them. TCRdb used MiXCR to reprocess the 5' RACE reads, holding one entry per CDR3 protein. The table includes about 61,000 distinct CDR3 sequences, roughly 6.4% detected once. Specimen: PBMCs, collected at surgery. The source is a female donor with early-stage non-small cell lung cancer. V usage is TRBV24-1 and J usage is TRBJ1-1; TRBD1 might be the D (6 bases). CDR3 in amino acids: CATSRERGVAFF. The CDR3 nucleotides read TGTGCCACCAGTCGGGAGAGGGGGGTCGCTTTCTTT.